This T cell receptor beta chain was captured in a study of shared clonotypes between healthy human individuals. Study details: For every donor, three CD4 naive, three CD4 memory, two CD8 naive and one CD8 memory plates were used. Study observations and caveats: Non-shared clonotypes displayed generation probabilities falling below those of clonotypes present in all four donors.

This clone was counted between two and nine times. Antigen: not known. Other DNA variants within this sample encode the same CDR3. Running of the assay took place at deep level. Data came from immunoSEQ multiplex PCR; TCRdb stores just in-frame clones and leaves some out. The profile covers millions of clones, with more than 85% appearing a single time and 0.39% taken by the ten largest. CDR1 and CDR2 from the germline V gene are KGHSH and LQKENI. Trimming removed 6 bases from V and 5 bases from J; junction bases left unmatched: 5. The CDR3 spans 13 residues. The sequenced sample consisted of naive CD4+ T cells from PBMCs. Subset noted: CD45RA+ positively selected. This TCR came from a man aged 18 to 30 in good health. Some clones in this sample may be carry-over from other donors' samples. The chain carries TRBV18 and TRBJ2-7, with 9 bases aligning to TRBD1. CDR3 sequence: CASSPGQGDEQYF. The DNA of the CDR3 is TGTGCCAGCTCTCCGGGACAGGGTGACGAGCAGTACTTC.